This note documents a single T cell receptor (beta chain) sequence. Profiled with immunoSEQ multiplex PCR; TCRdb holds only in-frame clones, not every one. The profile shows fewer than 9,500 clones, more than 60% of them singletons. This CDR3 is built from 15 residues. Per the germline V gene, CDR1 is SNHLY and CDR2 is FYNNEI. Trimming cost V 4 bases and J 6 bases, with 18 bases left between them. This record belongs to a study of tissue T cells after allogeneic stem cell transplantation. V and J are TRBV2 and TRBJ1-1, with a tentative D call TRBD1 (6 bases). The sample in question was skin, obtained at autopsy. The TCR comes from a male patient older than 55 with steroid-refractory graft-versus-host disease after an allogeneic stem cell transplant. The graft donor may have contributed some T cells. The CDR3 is CASSVDAGQSSEAFF. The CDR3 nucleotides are TGTGCCAGCAGTGTGGATGCGGGACAATCCTCTGAAGCTTTCTTT.